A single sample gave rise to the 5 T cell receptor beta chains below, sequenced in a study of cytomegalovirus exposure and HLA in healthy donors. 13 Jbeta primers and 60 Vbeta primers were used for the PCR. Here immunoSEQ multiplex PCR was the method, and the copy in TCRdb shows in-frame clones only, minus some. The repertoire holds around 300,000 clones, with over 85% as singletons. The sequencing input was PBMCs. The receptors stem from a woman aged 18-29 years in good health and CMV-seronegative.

CDR3 protein: CASSAAGPSYGYTF. The CDR3 nucleotides are TGTGCCAGCAGTGCCGCAGGCCCCTCATATGGCTACACCTTC. The chain links TRBV2 to TRBJ1-2, with D uncertain. Germline CDR1 SNHLY, CDR2 FYNNEI. With 4 bases removed from V and 5 bases from J, the gap between germline ends came to 14 bases. The CDR3 length is 14 residues.

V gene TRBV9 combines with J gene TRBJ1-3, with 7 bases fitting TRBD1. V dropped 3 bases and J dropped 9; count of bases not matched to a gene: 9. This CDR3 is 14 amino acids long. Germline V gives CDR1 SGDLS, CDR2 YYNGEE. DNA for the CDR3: TGTGCCAGCAGCGCCCAGGGGGTTAGGGGCACCATATATTTT. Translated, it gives CASSAQGVRGTIYF.

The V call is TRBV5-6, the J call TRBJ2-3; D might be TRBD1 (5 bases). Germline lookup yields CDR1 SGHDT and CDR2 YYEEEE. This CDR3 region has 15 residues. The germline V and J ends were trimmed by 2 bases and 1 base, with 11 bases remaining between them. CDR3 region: CASSFDWGRTDTQYF. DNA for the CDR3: TGTGCCAGCAGCTTTGACTGGGGCCGCACAGATACGCAGTATTTT.

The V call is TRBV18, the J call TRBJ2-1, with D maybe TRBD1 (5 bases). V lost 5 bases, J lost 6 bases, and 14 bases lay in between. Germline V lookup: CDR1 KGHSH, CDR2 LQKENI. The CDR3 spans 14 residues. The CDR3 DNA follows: TGTGCCAGCTCAGAATTAACAGGAAGCAATGAGCAGTTCTTC. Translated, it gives CASSELTGSNEQFF.

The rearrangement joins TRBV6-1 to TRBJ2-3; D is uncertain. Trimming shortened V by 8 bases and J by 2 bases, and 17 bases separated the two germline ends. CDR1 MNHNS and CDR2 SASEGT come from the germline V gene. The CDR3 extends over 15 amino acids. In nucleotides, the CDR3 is TGTGCCAGCTCTAAAAGAGGTGACTTCACAGATACGCAGTATTTT. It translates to CASSKRGDFTDTQYF.